These 10 T cell receptor beta chains were all obtained from the same sample, sequenced in a study of blood T cells in healthy people across ages. PCR was performed a second time for about 6 to 12 cycles using a sample-barcoded 5' primer and a J-beta primer mix. TCRdb called the 5' RACE reads again in MiXCR, with one record for every CDR3 protein. The data show under 2,000,000 distinct CDR3 sequences, with around half seen just once and less than 2.5% held by the top ten. Input material: blood. These receptors came from a woman aged 40-49 years in good health.

The rearrangement joins TRBV6-6 to TRBJ1-5; D gene uncertain. Germline V gene lookup returns CDR1 MNHNY and CDR2 SVGAGI (reference sequence). CDR3 length: 17 residues. V lost 10 bases to trimming and J lost 3 bases, with 25 bases between them. CDR3 sequence: CATLTERSGFSNQPQHF. The CDR3 DNA is TGTGCCACCCTAACCGAGAGGTCCGGATTTTCCAATCAGCCCCAGCATTTT.

This clonotype was found a few times. The rearrangement joins TRBV6-2 or TRBV6-3 to TRBJ2-7; 10 bases align to TRBD1. The trim removed 7 bases at V and 7 bases at J, leaving 7 bases unmatched. Per germline, CDR1 MNHEY and CDR2 SVGEGT. The CDR3 is 13 amino acids. The CDR3 nucleotides are TGTGCCAGCAACGGAGACAGGGGGCGAGAGCAGTACTTC. Its translation is CASNGDRGREQYF.

CDR3 sequence reads: CSAAGDYGYTF. The DNA of the CDR3 is TGCAGTGCTGCGGGAGACTATGGCTACACCTTC. V usage is TRBV20-1 and J usage is TRBJ1-2; no reliable D call. Between the trimmed V and J ends, which lost 5 bases and 3 bases, there was a span of 7 bases. Per the germline V gene, CDR1 is DFQATT and CDR2 is SNEGSKA (reference sequence). The CDR3 spans 11 residues.

This clonotype showed up just a few times. This chain joins TRBV6-6 and TRBJ1-2; 7 nucleotides line up with TRBD1. The CDR3 runs 13 residues. Germline V gives CDR1 MNHNY, CDR2 SVGAGI (reference sequence). Losses at the gene ends were 7 bases for V and 8 bases for J; bases not matched to a gene: 10. The CDR3 region has the DNA TGTGCCAGCATCGCCGACAGGGCAGGCGGCTACACCTTC. It yields the protein CASIADRAGGYTF.

The V and J genes are TRBV15 and TRBJ1-6; D is undetermined. The length of the CDR3 is 17 residues. V lost 3 bases, J lost 5 bases, and 17 bases lay in between. Per the germline V gene, CDR1 is LNHNV and CDR2 is YYDKDF (reference sequence). The DNA of the CDR3 is TGTGCCACCAGCAGGGGAAACAGATACCCTAATAATTCACCCCTCCACTTT. Encoded protein: CATSRGNRYPNNSPLHF. The complete variable domain, with remaining parts taken from reference TRBV15 and TRBJ1-6, reads DAMVIQNPRYQVTQFGKPVTLSCSQTLNHNVMYWYQQKSSQAPKLLFHYYDKDFNNEADTPDNFQSRRPNTSFCFLDIRSPGLGDTAMYLCATSRGNRYPNNSPLHFGNGTRLTVT.

The chain recombines TRBV6-6 with TRBJ2-3; 10 nucleotides agree with TRBD2. CDR3 length: 15 residues. V shed 7 bases, J shed 4 bases, and the junction held 8 bases outside the gene matches. Per the germline V gene, CDR1 is MNHNY and CDR2 is SVGAGI (reference sequence). CDR3 region: CASIEGTSGADTQYF. CDR3 nucleotide sequence: TGTGCCAGCATAGAAGGCACTAGCGGGGCAGATACGCAGTATTTT.

This clonotype has only a few counts. V is TRBV5-6 and J is TRBJ2-5; maybe TRBD2 (5 bases). Germline lookup yields CDR1 SGHDT and CDR2 YYEEEE. The CDR3 spans 15 residues. Trimming removed 0 bases at V and 5 bases at J, with 14 bases between. CDR3 DNA: TGTGCCAGCAGCTTGGTTTGGCGGCGGGTTGAGACCCAGTACTTC. Protein product: CASSLVWRRVETQYF.

The chain has TRBV12-3 or TRBV12-4 and TRBJ1-2; tentatively, D is TRBD1 (5 bases). This CDR3 has 13 amino acids. V shed 6 bases and J shed 11 bases, with 19 bases lying between them. The CDR3 DNA follows: TGTGCCAGCAGCGATTCCGGGACGGCCGGGTACACCTTC. Amino acids: CASSDSGTAGYTF.

The gene calls are TRBV20-1 and TRBJ2-7; D is possibly TRBD2 (5 bases). Looked up from germline, CDR1 is DFQATT and CDR2 is SNEGSKA (reference sequence). The ends were cut back, 5 bases at V and 2 bases at J, with 22 bases in the middle. The CDR3 sequence is 16 residues long. The CDR3 DNA follows: TGCAGTGCTGAACGCCCTGGTGAGGGCGGACCCTACGAGCAGTACTTC. Its protein is CSAERPGEGGPYEQYF.

The chain recombines TRBV6-1 with TRBJ2-3; possibly TRBD1 for D (5 bases). CDR1 is MNHNS and CDR2 is SASEGT in the germline V gene. The CDR3 length is 14 residues. V was trimmed by 6 bases and J by 3 bases, leaving 13 bases between them. Here the CDR3 DNA reads TGTGCCAGCAGAGGGGCAGGGTGGACAGATACGCAGTATTTT. Its translation is CASRGAGWTDTQYF.